This passage covers 6 T cell receptor beta chains from one sample sequenced in a study of T cell repertoires in cytomegalovirus infection. TCRdb independently ran MiXCR on the reads; one entry per CDR3 protein. The sample lists about 570,000 distinct CDR3 sequences; approximately 40% were seen once. These receptors' targets are unknown. The sample consisted of cultured PBMCs, taken from culture after CMV antigen stimulation. The receptors were sampled from a human donor in good health (CMV status not recorded). Some clones in this sample may be carry-over from other donors' samples.

The V call is TRBV28, the J call TRBJ2-7; D might be TRBD2 (6 bases). CDR1 and CDR2 (germline): MDHEN, SYDVKM. Trimming took off 5 bases at V and 1 base at J, with 12 bases between the two ends. This CDR3 region has 14 residues. DNA of the CDR3: TGTGCCAGCAGTCGAACGGAGGGATCCTACGAGCAGTACTTC. It is translated as CASSRTEGSYEQYF.

This chain uses TRBV7-4 with TRBJ2-5; 9 nucleotides match TRBD2. CDR1 SGHVT and CDR2 SQSDAQ come from the germline V gene. V lost 3 bases to trimming and J lost 4 bases; unmatched junction nucleotides: 6. The CDR3 totals 15 residues. CDR3 sequence reads: CASSFAGGPAETQYF. The CDR3 bases are TGTGCCAGCAGCTTCGCGGGAGGGCCGGCAGAGACCCAGTACTTC.

The CDR3 region has the DNA TGTGCCAGCAGTTTGATCGGGAGAGAGTCGGGCAGGGAGCAGTTCTTC. Amino acids: CASSLIGRESGREQFF. This chain joins TRBV27 and TRBJ2-1; D may be TRBD2 (6 bases). This CDR3 is 16 amino acids long. CDR1 is MNHEY, CDR2 SMNVEV, per germline (reference sequence). The V end was cut by 3 bases, the J end by 10 bases, with 22 bases between.

This chain joins TRBV19 and TRBJ2-7; no clear D gene. The CDR3 is 13 residues long. Germline V gene sequence: CDR1 LNHDA, CDR2 SQIVND (reference sequence). With 2 bases removed from V and 3 bases from J, the gap between germline ends came to 8 bases. CDR3 region: CASSITSLYEQYF. The CDR3 nucleotides are TGTGCCAGTAGTATAACCAGTCTCTACGAGCAGTACTTC.

The chain links TRBV6-6 to TRBJ1-4; 8 positions match TRBD1. CDR3 length: 16 amino acids. Looked up from germline, CDR1 is MNHNY and CDR2 is SVGAGI (reference sequence). Unmatched junction bases numbered 6, after V lost 6 bases and J lost 0 bases. CDR3 protein: CASRPRQGSTNEKLFF. In DNA, the CDR3 is TGTGCCAGCAGACCAAGACAGGGGTCAACTAATGAAAAACTGTTTTTT.

This chain connects TRBV7-2 to TRBJ1-5, with 9 positions matching TRBD1. CDR3 length: 17 amino acids. After removal of 4 bases from V and 5 bases from J, the junction contained 12 bases not matched to a gene. Germline CDR1 SGHTA, CDR2 FQGNSA. The CDR3 here is CASSSQRGQGRDQPQHF. The CDR3 bases are TGTGCCAGCAGCTCCCAGAGGGGACAGGGTAGGGATCAGCCCCAGCATTTT.